This TCR beta chain emerged from a study of cytomegalovirus exposure and HLA in healthy donors. Points on this clone: Its antigen remains unidentified.

General study points: A later analysis appeared to link common viral pathogens to several of the most significant clusters. In a later analysis, the majority of CMV-associated beta chains seemingly showed HLA restriction. The likely explanation for a cluster of highly shared sequence variants was sequencing artifact.

A multiplex PCR was run with 60 Vbeta primers and 13 Jbeta primers. Authors' analysis steps: The authors later counted roughly 77 million unique TCR beta chains, roughly 10 million of them shared. Profiling relied on immunoSEQ multiplex PCR, and the TCRdb table lists in-frame clones only, not all of them. V, J and clone size were drawn from that table, and D and trimming were deduced from the DNA. Of roughly 150,000 clones listed, over 60% are singletons. The sequenced material came from PBMCs. This TCR was recovered from a woman aged 40 to 49 in good health and CMV-seronegative.

CDR3 nucleotide sequence: TGTGCCACCAGCAGAGATCTGGGGGGTAGTATACAGTTCTTC. Residues: CATSRDLGGSIQFF. This chain uses TRBV15 with TRBJ2-1; TRBD2 might be the D (6 bases). The CDR3 contains 14 residues. V lost 0 bases and J lost 13, with 16 bases in between. Germline V gene sequence: CDR1 LNHNV, CDR2 YYDKDF (reference sequence).